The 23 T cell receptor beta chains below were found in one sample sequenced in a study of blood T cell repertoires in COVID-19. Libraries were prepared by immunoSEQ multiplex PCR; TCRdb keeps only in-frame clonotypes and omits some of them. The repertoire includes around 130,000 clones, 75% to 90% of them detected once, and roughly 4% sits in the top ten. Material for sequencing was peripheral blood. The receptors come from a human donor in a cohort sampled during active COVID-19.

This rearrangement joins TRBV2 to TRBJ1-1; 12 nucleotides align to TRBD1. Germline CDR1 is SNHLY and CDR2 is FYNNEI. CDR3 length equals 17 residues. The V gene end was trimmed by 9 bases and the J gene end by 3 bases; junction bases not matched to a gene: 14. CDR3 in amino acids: CASTGTGGLIGDTEAFF. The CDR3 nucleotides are TGTGCCAGTACCGGGACAGGGGGCTTAATCGGAGACACTGAAGCTTTCTTT.

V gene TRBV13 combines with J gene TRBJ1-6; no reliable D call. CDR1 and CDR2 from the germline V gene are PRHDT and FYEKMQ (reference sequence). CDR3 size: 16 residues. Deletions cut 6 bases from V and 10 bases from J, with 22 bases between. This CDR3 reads CASRLGVEGQRSPLHF. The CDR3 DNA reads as TGTGCCAGCAGGCTCGGAGTGGAGGGTCAGCGGTCACCCCTCCACTTT. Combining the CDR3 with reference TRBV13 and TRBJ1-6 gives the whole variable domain AAGVIQSPRHLIKEKRETATLKCYPIPRHDTVYWYQQGPGQDPQFLISFYEKMQSDKGSIPDRFSAQQFSDYHSELNMSSLELGDSALYFCASRLGVEGQRSPLHFGNGTRLTVT.

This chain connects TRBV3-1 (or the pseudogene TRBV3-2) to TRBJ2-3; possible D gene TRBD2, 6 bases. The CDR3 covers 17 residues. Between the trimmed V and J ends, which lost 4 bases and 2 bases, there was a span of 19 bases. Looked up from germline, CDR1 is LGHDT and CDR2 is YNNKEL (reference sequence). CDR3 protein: CASSLSRGAGHTDTQYF. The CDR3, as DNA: TGTGCCAGCAGCCTATCGAGGGGCGCGGGGCACACAGATACGCAGTATTTT.

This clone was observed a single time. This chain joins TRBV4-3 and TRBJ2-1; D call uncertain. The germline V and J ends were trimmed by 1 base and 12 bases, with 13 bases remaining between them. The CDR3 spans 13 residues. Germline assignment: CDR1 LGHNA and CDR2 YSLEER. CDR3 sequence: CASSQVNQVGQFF. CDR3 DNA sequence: TGCGCCAGCAGCCAAGTGAACCAGGTGGGGCAGTTCTTC.

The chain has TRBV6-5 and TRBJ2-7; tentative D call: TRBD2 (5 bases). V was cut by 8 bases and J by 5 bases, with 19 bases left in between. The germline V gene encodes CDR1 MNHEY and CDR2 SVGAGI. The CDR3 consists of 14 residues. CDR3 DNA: TGTGCCAGCCCCAAGAGCCGACTACGGGACGAGCAGTACGTC. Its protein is CASPKSRLRDEQYV.

CDR3: CASSLDSSGTGETQYF. CDR3 bases: TGTGCCAGCAGCTTAGATTCTAGCGGGACGGGGGAGACCCAGTACTTC. V gene TRBV7-6 combines with J gene TRBJ2-5; TRBD2 aligns across 9 bases. CDR3 size: 16 residues. V dropped 1 base and J dropped 5; count of bases not matched to a gene: 8. Germline V lookup: CDR1 SGHVS, CDR2 FNYEAQ.

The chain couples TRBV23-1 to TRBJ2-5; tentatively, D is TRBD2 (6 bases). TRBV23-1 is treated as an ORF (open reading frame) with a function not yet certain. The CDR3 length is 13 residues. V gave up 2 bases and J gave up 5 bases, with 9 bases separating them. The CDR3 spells CASSQGGWETQYF. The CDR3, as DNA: TGCGCCAGCAGTCAAGGGGGGTGGGAGACCCAGTACTTC.

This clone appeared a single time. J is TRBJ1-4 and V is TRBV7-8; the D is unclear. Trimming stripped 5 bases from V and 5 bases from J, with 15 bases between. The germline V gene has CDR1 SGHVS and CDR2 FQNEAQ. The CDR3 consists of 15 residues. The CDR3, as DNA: TGTGCCAGCAGCCCCAGCGGACGGTGGAATGAAAAACTGTTTTTT. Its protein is CASSPSGRWNEKLFF. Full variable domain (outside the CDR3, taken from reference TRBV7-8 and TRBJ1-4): GAGVSQSPRYKVAKRGQDVALRCDPISGHVSLFWYQQALGQGPEFLTYFQNEAQLDKSGLPSDRFFAERPEGSVSTLKIQRTQQEDSAVYLCASSPSGRWNEKLFFGSGTQLSVL.

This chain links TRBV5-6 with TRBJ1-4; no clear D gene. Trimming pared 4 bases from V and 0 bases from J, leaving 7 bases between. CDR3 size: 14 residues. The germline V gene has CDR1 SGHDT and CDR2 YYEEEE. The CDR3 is CASSLLATNEKLFF. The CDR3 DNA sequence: TGTGCCAGCAGCCTTCTTGCAACTAATGAAAAACTGTTTTTT.

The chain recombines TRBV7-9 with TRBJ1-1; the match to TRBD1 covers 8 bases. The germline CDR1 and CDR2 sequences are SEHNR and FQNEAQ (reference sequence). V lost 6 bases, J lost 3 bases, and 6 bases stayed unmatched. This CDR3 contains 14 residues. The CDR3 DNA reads TGTGCCAGCAGAAATGACAGGGGACACACTGAAGCTTTCTTT. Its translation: CASRNDRGHTEAFF.

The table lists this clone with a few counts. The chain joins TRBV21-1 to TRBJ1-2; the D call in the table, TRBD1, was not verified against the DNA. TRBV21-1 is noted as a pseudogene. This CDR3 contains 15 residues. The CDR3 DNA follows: TGTGCCAGCAGCCACACAGGGGGCGGTGACTATGGCTACACCTTC. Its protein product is CASSHTGGGDYGYTF.

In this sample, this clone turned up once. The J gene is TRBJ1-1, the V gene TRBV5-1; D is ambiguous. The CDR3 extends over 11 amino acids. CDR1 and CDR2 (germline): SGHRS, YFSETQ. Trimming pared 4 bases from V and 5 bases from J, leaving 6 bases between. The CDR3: CASSRGTEAFF. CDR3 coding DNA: TGCGCCAGCAGCCGAGGGACTGAAGCTTTCTTT. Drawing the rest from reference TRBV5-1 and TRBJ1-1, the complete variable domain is KAGVTQTPRYLIKTRGQQVTLSCSPISGHRSVSWYQQTPGQGLQFLFEYFSETQRNKGNFPGRFSGRQFSNSRSEMNVSTLELGDSALYLCASSRGTEAFFGQGTRLTVV.

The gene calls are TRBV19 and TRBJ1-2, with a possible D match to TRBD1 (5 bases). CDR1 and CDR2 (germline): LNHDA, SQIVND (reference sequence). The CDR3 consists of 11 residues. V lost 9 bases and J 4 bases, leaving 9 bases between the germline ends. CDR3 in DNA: TGTGCCAGCCACGACAGCTATGGCTACACCTTC. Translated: CASHDSYGYTF.

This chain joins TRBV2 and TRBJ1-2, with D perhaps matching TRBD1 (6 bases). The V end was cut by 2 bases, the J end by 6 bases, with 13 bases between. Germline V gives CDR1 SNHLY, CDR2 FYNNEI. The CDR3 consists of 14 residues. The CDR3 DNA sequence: TGTGCCAGCAGTGAATTACAGGGTAGGGATGGCTACACCTTC. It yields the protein CASSELQGRDGYTF.

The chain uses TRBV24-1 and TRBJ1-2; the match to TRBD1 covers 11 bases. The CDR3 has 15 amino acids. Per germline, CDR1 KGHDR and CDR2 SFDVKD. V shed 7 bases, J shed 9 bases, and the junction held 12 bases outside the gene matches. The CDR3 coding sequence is TGTGCCACCAGCCCCGGGACAGGGGGTAAAGGACGCTACACCTTC. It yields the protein CATSPGTGGKGRYTF.

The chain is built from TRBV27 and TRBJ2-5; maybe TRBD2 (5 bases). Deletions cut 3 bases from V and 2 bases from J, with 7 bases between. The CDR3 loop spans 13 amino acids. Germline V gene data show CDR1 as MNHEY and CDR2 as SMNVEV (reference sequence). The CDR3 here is CASSFRTQETQYF. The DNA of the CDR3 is TGTGCCAGCAGTTTCAGGACTCAAGAGACCCAGTACTTC.

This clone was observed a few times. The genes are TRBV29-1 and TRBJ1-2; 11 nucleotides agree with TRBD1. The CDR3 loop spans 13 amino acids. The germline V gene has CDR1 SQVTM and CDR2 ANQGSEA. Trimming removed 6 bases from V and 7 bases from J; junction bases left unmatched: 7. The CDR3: CSVPRDRGTGYTF. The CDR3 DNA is TGCAGCGTGCCCCGGGACAGGGGGACTGGCTACACCTTC.

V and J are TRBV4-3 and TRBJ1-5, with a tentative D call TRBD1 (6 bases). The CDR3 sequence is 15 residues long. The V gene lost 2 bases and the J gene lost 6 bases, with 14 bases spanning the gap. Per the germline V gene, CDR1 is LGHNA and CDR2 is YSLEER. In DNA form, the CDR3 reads TGCGCCAGCAGCCAAACCGTACAGGGTAGTCAGCCCCAGCATTTT. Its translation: CASSQTVQGSQPQHF.

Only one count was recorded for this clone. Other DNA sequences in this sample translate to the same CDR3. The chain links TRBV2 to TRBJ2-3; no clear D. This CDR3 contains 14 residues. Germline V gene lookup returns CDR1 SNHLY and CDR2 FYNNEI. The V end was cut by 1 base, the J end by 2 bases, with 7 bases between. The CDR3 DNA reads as TGTGCCAGCAGTGAAGTTGCTAACACAGATACGCAGTATTTT. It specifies CASSEVANTDTQYF.

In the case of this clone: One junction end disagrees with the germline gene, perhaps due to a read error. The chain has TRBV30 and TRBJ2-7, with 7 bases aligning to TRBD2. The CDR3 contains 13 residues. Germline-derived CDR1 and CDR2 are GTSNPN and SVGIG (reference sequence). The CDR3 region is CAGRVGGKYEQYF. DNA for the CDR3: TGTGCCGGGAGGGTCGGGGGGAAGTACGAGCAGTACTTC.

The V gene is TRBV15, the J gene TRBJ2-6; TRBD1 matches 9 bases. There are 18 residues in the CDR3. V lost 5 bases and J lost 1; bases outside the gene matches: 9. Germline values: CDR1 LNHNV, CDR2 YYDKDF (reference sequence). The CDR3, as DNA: TGTGCCACCAGCGCAGGGACAGGGATGAATTCTGGGGCCAACGTCCTGACTTTC. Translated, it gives CATSAGTGMNSGANVLTF. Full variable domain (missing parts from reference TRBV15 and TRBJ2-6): DAMVIQNPRYQVTQFGKPVTLSCSQTLNHNVMYWYQQKSSQAPKLLFHYYDKDFNNEADTPDNFQSRRPNTSFCFLDIRSPGLGDTAMYLCATSAGTGMNSGANVLTFGAGSRLTVL.

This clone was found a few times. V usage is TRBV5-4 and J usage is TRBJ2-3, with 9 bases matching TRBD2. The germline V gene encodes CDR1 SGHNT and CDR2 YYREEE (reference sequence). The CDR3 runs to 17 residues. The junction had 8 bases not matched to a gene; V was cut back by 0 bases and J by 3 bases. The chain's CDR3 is CASSLGVKRGVTDTQYF. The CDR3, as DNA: TGTGCCAGCAGCTTGGGAGTTAAGCGGGGGGTTACAGATACGCAGTATTTT. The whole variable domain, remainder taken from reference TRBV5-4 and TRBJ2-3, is ETGVTQSPTHLIKTRGQQVTLRCSSQSGHNTVSWYQQALGQGPQFIFQYYREEENGRGNFPPRFSGLQFPNYSSELNVNALELDDSALYLCASSLGVKRGVTDTQYFGPGTRLTVL.

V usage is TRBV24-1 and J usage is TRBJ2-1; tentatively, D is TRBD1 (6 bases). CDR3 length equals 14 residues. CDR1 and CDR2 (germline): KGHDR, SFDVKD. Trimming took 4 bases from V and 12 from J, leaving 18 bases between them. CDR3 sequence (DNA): TGTGCCACCAGTGACAGAGGACAGATTCTCGCGCAGTTCTTC. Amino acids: CATSDRGQILAQFF.